A selection of T cell receptor beta chains follows, all from one sample in a study of T cell responses to AZD1222 COVID-19 vaccine. Produced via immunoSEQ multiplex PCR; TCRdb's table is partial and in-frame only. The sample records more than 150,000 clones, over 80% being singletons. Material: peripheral blood, obtained on day 0 of AZD1222 vaccination. These receptors were collected from an adult in good health. Each CDR3 is given with its conserved first and last residue. The D gene is left open where the match is weak. Size is stated for part of the rows, as once, few or many counts, or as a class when the clone is expanded.

TRBJ2-1,TRBV6-4,-,TRBD2,CASSDSLAGGRNEQFF,TGTGCCAGCAGTGACTCGCTAGCGGGGGGCCGCAATGAGCAGTTCTTC
TRBJ2-3,TRBV4-2,-,TRBD2,CASSQERASGIGRGTDTQYF,TGTGCCAGCAGCCAAGAACGGGCTAGCGGGATCGGGAGGGGCACAGATACGCAGTATTTT
TRBJ1-1,TRBV28,-,-,CASSATGRDTEAFF,TGTGCCAGCAGCGCAACCGGGAGGGACACTGAAGCTTTCTTT
TRBJ1-4,TRBV18,-,-,CASSPLSTDPDITTNEKLFF,TGTGCCAGCTCACCGCTTAGCACAGATCCAGACATAACAACTAATGAAAAACTGTTTTTT
TRBJ1-2,TRBV29-1,-,-,CSVSRAFYGYTF,TGCAGCGTCAGTAGGGCCTTCTATGGCTACACCTTC
TRBJ2-5,TRBV30,-,-,CAWSETGLLETQYF,TGTGCCTGGAGTGAAACAGGGTTGTTAGAGACCCAGTACTTC
TRBJ2-3,TRBV27,-,TRBD2,CASSWTSGGTDTQYF,TGTGCCAGCAGTTGGACTAGCGGGGGTACAGATACGCAGTATTTT
TRBJ1-6,TRBV4-2,once,TRBD1,CASSHGRTGPAAPLHF,TGTGCCAGCAGCCACGGAAGGACAGGACCTGCTGCACCCCTCCACTTT
TRBJ2-3,TRBV18,-,TRBD2,CASSLPTSGRRTDTQYF,TGTGCCAGCTCACTGCCGACTAGCGGGAGGAGGACAGATACGCAGTATTTT
TRBJ1-5,TRBV5-3,-,-,CARSLADFPCQPQHF,TGTGCCAGAAGCTTGGCTGATTTCCCCTGCCAGCCCCAGCATTTT
TRBJ1-3,TRBV28,-,-,CASSQGAGNTIYF,TGTGCCAGCAGCCAGGGAGCTGGAAACACCATATATTTT
TRBJ1-5,TRBV30,-,-,CAWSQGPGQPQHF,TGTGCCTGGAGTCAGGGGCCGGGTCAGCCCCAGCATTTT
TRBJ2-1,TRBV27,once,-,CASSVAGSYNEQFF,TGTGCCAGCAGTGTGGCGGGGTCCTACAATGAGCAGTTCTTC
TRBJ1-5,TRBV3-1/TRBV3-2,-,-,CASSQDVDQPQHF,TGTGCCAGCAGCCAAGATGTAGATCAGCCCCAGCATTTT
TRBJ2-1,TRBV28,-,-,CASTLGDNEQFF,TGTGCCAGCACTCTGGGGGACAATGAGCAGTTCTTC
TRBJ1-3,TRBV3-1/TRBV3-2,-,-,CASSQDRRALFGNTIYF,TGTGCCAGCAGCCAAGACCGGAGGGCCTTATTCGGAAACACCATATATTTT
TRBJ2-7,TRBV29-1,-,TRBD1,CSVVFGTGGYEQYF,TGCAGCGTTGTGTTCGGGACAGGGGGATACGAGCAGTACTTC
TRBJ1-6,TRBV28,-,TRBD1,CASSPDRGLPYNSPLHF,TGTGCCAGCAGTCCGGACAGGGGGTTACCCTATAATTCACCCCTCCACTTT
TRBJ2-7,TRBV12-3/TRBV12-4,-,-,CASRLGTEYEQYF,TGTGCCAGCAGACTCGGGACTGAATACGAGCAGTACTTC
TRBJ1-4,TRBV9,once,-,CASSVGTAAEKLFF,TGTGCCAGCAGCGTAGGAACAGCAGCTGAAAAACTGTTTTTT
TRBJ2-3,TRBV3-1/TRBV3-2,-,TRBD2,CASTNSGGSTDTQYF,TGTGCCAGCACTAATAGCGGGGGAAGCACAGATACGCAGTATTTT
TRBJ2-2,TRBV4-3,-,TRBD2,CASSQEPGLAIGELFF,TGCGCCAGCAGCCAAGAACCGGGACTAGCAATCGGGGAGCTGTTTTTT
TRBJ2-1,TRBV24-1,few,TRBD2,CATGGTRGGYNEQFF,TGTGCCACCGGAGGGACGCGGGGGGGCTACAATGAGCAGTTCTTC